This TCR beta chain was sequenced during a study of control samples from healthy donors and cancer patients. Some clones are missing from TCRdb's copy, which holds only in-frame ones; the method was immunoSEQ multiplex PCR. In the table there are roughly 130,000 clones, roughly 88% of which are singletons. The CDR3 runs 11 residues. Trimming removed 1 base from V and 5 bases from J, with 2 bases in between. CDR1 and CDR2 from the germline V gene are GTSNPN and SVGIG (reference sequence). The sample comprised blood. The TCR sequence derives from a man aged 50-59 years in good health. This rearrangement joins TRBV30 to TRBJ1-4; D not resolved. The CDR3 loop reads CAWSGNEKLFF. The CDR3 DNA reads TGTGCCTGGAGTGGAAATGAAAAACTGTTTTTT.